The 14 T cell receptor beta chains presented below share a single source sample, sequenced in a study of CD8+CD57+ T cells in acquired aplastic anemia. Investigators profiled TCR beta VDJ and CDR3 from genomic DNA template. TCRdb reprocessed the reads with MiXCR, giving one entry per CDR3 protein. This sample has some 200,000 distinct CDR3 sequences, with approximately 48% found just once. Those patients picked for sequencing had displayed CD8+CD57+ cell expansion on flow cytometry. Sample: sorted CD4+, CD8+, or CD8+CD57+ T cells (not recorded which) from PBMCs. These receptors were collected from a human donor with aplastic anemia.

This clonotype was counted many times. The chain employs TRBV9 and TRBJ1-2, with D maybe TRBD1 (6 bases). V gave up 0 bases and J gave up 7 bases, with 7 bases separating them. Germline assignment: CDR1 SGDLS and CDR2 YYNGEE. This CDR3 region has 12 residues. The CDR3 here is CASSVVQGGYTF. In nucleotides, the CDR3 is TGTGCCAGCAGCGTAGTACAGGGTGGCTACACCTTC.

This clonotype was observed a few times. The CDR3, as DNA: TGCAGTGCTAGACCTCTGGGGCGGGACGTGCAACCCCTCCACTTT. Amino acids: CSARPLGRDVQPLHF. The V gene is TRBV20-1, the J gene TRBJ1-6; possibly TRBD1 for D (5 bases). The CDR3 covers 15 residues. V gave up 2 bases and J gave up 12 bases, with 20 bases separating them. Germline V lookup: CDR1 DFQATT, CDR2 SNEGSKA (reference sequence).

The chain employs TRBV10-3 and TRBJ2-3; D gene unclear. CDR1 ENHRY and CDR2 SYGVKD come from the germline V gene. V was shortened by 4 bases and J by 4 bases, with 12 bases between the two germline ends. The CDR3 length is 14 residues. The DNA of the CDR3 is TGTGCCATCAGTGGTAACCCCGCCGCAGATACGCAGTATTTT. This gives the protein CAISGNPAADTQYF.

This clonotype has just a few counts. The genes are TRBV19 and TRBJ2-5, with TRBD1 matching over 7 bases. The junction had 3 bases not matched to a gene; V was cut back by 6 bases and J by 2 bases. The CDR3 sequence is 13 residues long. The germline V gene encodes CDR1 LNHDA and CDR2 SQIVND (reference sequence). The CDR3 here is CASRRTGQETQYF. CDR3 nucleotides: TGTGCCAGTAGGCGGACAGGACAAGAGACCCAGTACTTC.

In regard to this clonotype: This may be a read error: a much more frequent sequence differs by one nucleotide. The J gene is TRBJ2-5, the V gene TRBV5-4; 7 bases match TRBD1. The CDR3 runs 15 residues. CDR1 is SGHNT and CDR2 is YYREEE in the germline V gene (reference sequence). The chain's CDR3 is CASSPGGQLQETRYF. In DNA, the CDR3 is TGTGCCAGCAGCCCAGGGGGACAACTACAAGAGACCCGGTACTTC.

This clonotype was seen a few times. This rearrangement joins TRBV7-9 to TRBJ1-1; 7 bases are shared with TRBD1. The CDR3 totals 14 residues. V lost 5 bases to trimming and J lost 3 bases; unmatched junction nucleotides: 6. Germline assignment: CDR1 SEHNR and CDR2 FQNEAQ (reference sequence). DNA of the CDR3: TGTGCCAGCAGCAGAACAGGGGCTCACACTGAAGCTTTCTTT. Protein product: CASSRTGAHTEAFF.

The chain joins TRBV20-1 to TRBJ2-2; 9 bases map to TRBD2. Germline V gene sequence: CDR1 DFQATT, CDR2 SNEGSKA (reference sequence). The CDR3 has 14 amino acids. With V trimmed by 6 bases and J by 3 bases, 5 bases remained unmatched. The CDR3 loop is CSAVAGAYTGELFF. Here the CDR3 DNA reads TGCAGTGCGGTAGCGGGGGCGTACACCGGGGAGCTGTTTTTT.

This rearrangement joins TRBV20-1 to TRBJ1-6; 10 nucleotides match TRBD1. The germline gives CDR1 DFQATT, CDR2 SNEGSKA (reference sequence). This CDR3 has 16 residues. With 0 bases clipped from V and 7 bases from J, the junction kept 6 bases outside the gene matches. The CDR3 region has the DNA TGCAGTGCTAGAGATTTTAGGACAGGGGGAAATTCACCCCTCCACTTT. Its protein product is CSARDFRTGGNSPLHF.

V and J are TRBV4-2 and TRBJ2-3, with 7 bases matching TRBD2. Germline assignment: CDR1 LGHNA and CDR2 YNFKEQ. The ends lost 3 bases at V and 0 bases at J; junction bases unmatched: 3. This CDR3 is built from 15 residues. The CDR3 region is CASSHTSASTDTQYF. DNA of the CDR3: TGTGCCAGCAGCCACACTAGCGCGAGCACAGATACGCAGTATTTT.

The table lists this clonotype with a count of one. The chain has TRBV19 and TRBJ2-2, with D unclear. The CDR3 has 13 residues. Deletions cut 3 bases from V and 3 bases from J, with 5 bases between. Germline loops: CDR1 LNHDA, CDR2 SQIVND (reference sequence). The CDR3 DNA sequence: TGTGCCAGTAGTATCTTGGACACCGGGGAGCTGTTTTTT. Protein product: CASSILDTGELFF.

This rearrangement joins TRBV11-2 to TRBJ2-2, with D maybe TRBD1 (6 bases). The germline CDR1 and CDR2 sequences are SGHAT and FQNNGV. This CDR3 region has 16 residues. V lost 11 bases and J 2 bases, leaving 21 bases between the germline ends. The CDR3 loop reads CAQKGVASANTGELFF. The CDR3, as DNA: TGTGCCCAGAAGGGGGTAGCGTCAGCCAACACCGGGGAGCTGTTTTTT.

The CDR3 here is CAISTGTGVSLEQFF. DNA for the CDR3: TGTGCCATCAGCACCGGGACAGGGGTATCTCTTGAGCAGTTCTTC. The rearrangement uses TRBV10-3 and TRBJ2-1; 10 nucleotides agree with TRBD1. Trimming took 6 bases from V and 9 from J; bases not matched to a gene: 11. The CDR3 spans 15 residues. The germline gives CDR1 ENHRY, CDR2 SYGVKD.

This clonotype was counted many times. The J gene is TRBJ1-4, the V gene TRBV2, with 11 bases matching TRBD1. The CDR3 has 13 residues. Germline assignment: CDR1 SNHLY and CDR2 FYNNEI. With V trimmed by 7 bases and J by 8 bases, 3 bases remained unmatched. The chain's CDR3 is CASKGTGGEKLFF. As DNA, the CDR3 is TGTGCCAGCAAGGGGACAGGGGGGGAAAAACTGTTTTTT.

The gene calls are TRBV6-1 and TRBJ2-5; D is perhaps TRBD1 (6 bases). V lost 4 bases and J lost 5, with 17 bases in between. This CDR3 comprises 15 residues. The germline gives CDR1 MNHNS, CDR2 SASEGT. The CDR3 DNA sequence: TGTGCCAGCAGTGGGAAAGGGGGTTTCGGGGAGACCCAGTACTTC. Its translation: CASSGKGGFGETQYF.